One and the same sample provided the 25 T cell receptor beta chains below, sequenced in a study of cytomegalovirus exposure and HLA in healthy donors. The PCR employed 60 Vbeta primers together with 13 Jbeta primers. The table came from immunoSEQ multiplex PCR; TCRdb's copy has only in-frame clones and leaves some out. The sample holds roughly 120,000 clones; roughly 79% are singletons and the top ten take less than 2.5%. Sequencing used PBMCs. These receptors all stem from a woman in her thirties or forties in good health and CMV-seronegative.

The CDR3 DNA sequence: TGTGCCAGTTCTCGACAGGGGACAACATTCGATGAGCAGTTCTTC. It codes for CASSRQGTTFDEQFF. The gene calls are TRBV19 and TRBJ2-1, with 8 positions matching TRBD1. This CDR3 comprises 15 residues. Germline V gene lookup returns CDR1 LNHDA and CDR2 SQIVND (reference sequence). V trimming: 8 bases; J trimming: 8 bases; junction bases outside the gene matches: 14.

This clone was found a few times. The rearrangement joins TRBV4-2 to TRBJ1-1; D might be TRBD1 (5 bases). CDR3 length: 14 residues. CDR1 LGHNA and CDR2 YNFKEQ come from the germline V gene. Trimming removed 5 bases at V and 0 bases at J, with 10 bases between. The CDR3, as DNA: TGTGCCAGCAGCGTGGGGCAGCTGAACACTGAAGCTTTCTTT. Encoded protein: CASSVGQLNTEAFF.

This chain joins TRBV7-9 and TRBJ1-2; D is ambiguous. The CDR3 runs to 16 residues. V dropped 2 bases and J dropped 0 bases, with 13 bases sitting between them. Per the germline V gene, CDR1 is SEHNR and CDR2 is FQNEAQ (reference sequence). The CDR3 spells CASSLSELIANYGYTF. The CDR3 DNA reads TGTGCCAGCAGCTTAAGCGAGCTCATAGCTAACTATGGCTACACCTTC.

V is TRBV29-1 and J is TRBJ1-2; no clear D gene. This CDR3 is built from 13 residues. Germline CDR1 SQVTM, CDR2 ANQGSEA. Trimming removed 6 bases from V and 1 base from J, with 12 bases in between. The CDR3 nucleotides are TGCAGCGTGGACGAGGGTTTTAACTATGGCTACACCTTC. This codes for CSVDEGFNYGYTF.

A few counts support this clone. The rearrangement joins TRBV2 to TRBJ2-2, with 8 bases fitting TRBD1. Germline CDR1 and CDR2: SNHLY and FYNNEI. V shed 6 bases, J shed 2 bases, and the junction held 5 bases outside the gene matches. This CDR3 spans 15 amino acids. The CDR3 here is CASRIDRGNTGELFF. The CDR3 nucleotides read TGTGCCAGCAGGATTGACAGGGGTAACACCGGGGAGCTGTTTTTT.

This clone turned up a few times. The genes are TRBV6-1 and TRBJ2-7; a weak D match, TRBD2 (6 bases). Per germline, CDR1 MNHNS and CDR2 SASEGT. The V end was cut by 3 bases, the J end by 4 bases, with 10 bases between. This CDR3 region has 13 residues. The CDR3 bases are TGTGCCAGCAGTGAGCCCGGGGGTTACGAGCAGTACTTC. Translated, it gives CASSEPGGYEQYF.

The rearrangement links TRBV4-1 to TRBJ1-4; 10 bases map to TRBD1. The CDR3 has 16 amino acids. With 2 bases clipped from V and 7 bases from J, the junction kept 7 bases outside the gene matches. Germline CDR1 and CDR2: MGHRA and YSYEKL. The DNA of the CDR3 is TGCGCCAGCAGCCAAAGTCCGACAGGGGGCGTTGAAAAACTGTTTTTT. Amino acid sequence: CASSQSPTGGVEKLFF.

V usage is TRBV5-8 and J usage is TRBJ1-2; 8 bases fit TRBD1. Germline lookup yields CDR1 SGHTS and CDR2 YDEGEE. Germline trimming cut 3 bases from V and 7 bases from J; bases unmatched to any gene: 8. CDR3 length equals 14 residues. The CDR3 DNA follows: TGTGCCAGCAGCTCGTGGACAGGGATTAGTGGCTACACCTTC. This encodes CASSSWTGISGYTF.

The J gene is TRBJ2-1, the V gene TRBV6-4, with 11 positions matching TRBD1. J gave up 9 bases and V 4 bases, and 11 bases lay outside the gene matches. Germline V gives CDR1 MRHNA, CDR2 SNTAGT. This CDR3 comprises 16 residues. The DNA of the CDR3 is TGTGCCAGCAGTGCCTTACCGGGACAGGGGGTACCTGAGCAGTTCTTC. Translating gives CASSALPGQGVPEQFF.

The chain carries TRBV27 and TRBJ2-2, with TRBD2 identical over 10 bases. V gave up 4 bases and J gave up 1 base; unmatched junction bases: 3. The CDR3 is made up of 16 amino acids. In germline, CDR1 is MNHEY, CDR2 SMNVEV (reference sequence). CDR3 bases: TGTGCCAGCAGTTCCTTAGCGGGGGGGAACACCGGGGAGCTGTTTTTT. Residues: CASSSLAGGNTGELFF.

The V gene is TRBV19, the J gene TRBJ2-3; perhaps TRBD2 as D (6 bases). Trimming left V 4 bases short and J 0 bases short, with 8 bases between. The CDR3 spans 14 residues. The germline V gene has CDR1 LNHDA and CDR2 SQIVND (reference sequence). Here the CDR3 reads CASSSGTSTDTQYF. The CDR3 DNA reads TGTGCCAGTAGTAGCGGGACTAGCACAGATACGCAGTATTTT. Variable domain in full (rest from reference TRBV19 and TRBJ2-3): DGGITQSPKYLFRKEGQNVTLSCEQNLNHDAMYWYRQDPGQGLRLIYYSQIVNDFQKGDIAEGYSVSREKKESFPLTVTSAQKNPTAFYLCASSSGTSTDTQYFGPGTRLTVL.

The V and J genes are TRBV18 and TRBJ2-7; weak D call: TRBD1 (6 bases). Per the germline V gene, CDR1 is KGHSH and CDR2 is LQKENI. The CDR3 has 14 residues. Trimming cost V 6 bases and J 6 bases, with 18 bases left between them. The DNA for the CDR3 is TGTGCCAGCTCCCGGACAACAGGGCGGCTCGAGCAGTACTTC. Its translation is CASSRTTGRLEQYF. The full variable domain, its missing parts supplied by reference TRBV18 and TRBJ2-7, is NAGVMQNPRHLVRRRGQEARLRCSPMKGHSHVYWYRQLPEEGLKFMVYLQKENIIDESGMPKERFSAEFPKEGPSILRIQQVVRGDSAAYFCASSRTTGRLEQYFGPGTRLTVT.

The CDR3 coding sequence is TGTGCCAGCAGTAGACGACAGGGGGACGGGGCCAACGTCCTGACTTTC. Its protein is CASSRRQGDGANVLTF. The chain employs TRBV28 and TRBJ2-6, with TRBD1 identical over 9 bases. There are 16 residues in the CDR3. CDR1 is MDHEN, CDR2 SYDVKM, per germline. With V trimmed by 5 bases and J by 4 bases, 6 bases remained unmatched.

The CDR3, as DNA: TGTGCCAGTACCTCACAACGCCGGGGAGACTATGGCTACACCTTC. Translating gives CASTSQRRGDYGYTF. The gene calls are TRBV19 and TRBJ1-2; D is undetermined. Trimming removed 7 bases from V and 3 bases from J, with 18 bases in between. The germline CDR1 and CDR2 sequences are LNHDA and SQIVND (reference sequence). There are 15 residues in the CDR3.

The V call is TRBV5-1, the J call TRBJ2-3; possibly TRBD2 for D (6 bases). The CDR3 runs to 15 residues. Deletions cut 0 bases from V and 3 bases from J, with 11 bases between. The germline V gene encodes CDR1 SGHRS and CDR2 YFSETQ. CDR3 nucleotides: TGCGCCAGCAGCTTGGCTGCGGGGCGGACAGATACGCAGTATTTT. It specifies CASSLAAGRTDTQYF.

This chain links TRBV27 with TRBJ1-1, with 7 nucleotides matching TRBD1. CDR3 length: 16 residues. V was clipped by 5 bases and J by 2 bases; unmatched bases: 11. Germline values: CDR1 MNHEY, CDR2 SMNVEV (reference sequence). CDR3 sequence: CASSELATGINTEAFF. CDR3 nucleotides: TGTGCCAGCAGTGAATTGGCGACAGGGATTAACACTGAAGCTTTCTTT.

The J gene is TRBJ2-1, the V gene TRBV11-2, with TRBD2 identical over 10 bases. The CDR3 is 17 amino acids. The V gene end was trimmed by 3 bases and the J gene end by 2 bases; junction bases not matched to a gene: 7. Germline V gene sequence: CDR1 SGHAT, CDR2 FQNNGV. CDR3 coding DNA: TGTGCCAGCAGCTTTAGCGGGGGGCCACAGACCTACAATGAGCAGTTCTTC. It encodes CASSFSGGPQTYNEQFF.

The chain is built from TRBV4-2 and TRBJ2-6; D remains unclear. V was trimmed by 0 bases and J by 0 bases, leaving 6 bases between them. CDR1 is LGHNA, CDR2 YNFKEQ, per germline. The CDR3 spans 16 residues. CDR3 sequence (DNA): TGTGCCAGCAGCCAAGACAGTTTCTCTGGGGCCAACGTCCTGACTTTC. This codes for CASSQDSFSGANVLTF.

This clone has a single count. The V call is TRBV11-2, the J call TRBJ2-1; D is unresolved. The CDR3 is 11 residues long. Germline CDR1 reads SGHAT; CDR2 reads FQNNGV. Trimming took 8 bases from V and 6 from J, leaving 8 bases between them. The DNA for the CDR3 is TGTGCCAGCGAGCGAGCCAATGAGCAGTTCTTC. Its translation is CASERANEQFF.

The chain recombines TRBV5-1 with TRBJ1-1, with 7 positions matching TRBD1. The CDR3 is 15 residues long. J lost 1 base, V lost 7 bases, and 10 bases had no gene match. Germline V CDR1 and CDR2: SGHRS, YFSETQ. CDR3 DNA sequence: TGCGCCAGCTACTTTTCCGGACAGGCGAACACTGAAGCTTTCTTT. It encodes CASYFSGQANTEAFF.

This clone came up a few times. CDR3 in DNA: TGTGCCAGCAGTGACGGGGGACAGAGAAATCAGCCCCAGCATTTT. It encodes CASSDGGQRNQPQHF. The chain recombines TRBV6-4 with TRBJ1-5; 7 bases map to TRBD1. The germline gives CDR1 MRHNA, CDR2 SNTAGT. After removal of 2 bases from V and 4 bases from J, the junction contained 5 bases not matched to a gene. This CDR3 is built from 15 residues.

The chain has TRBV5-5 and TRBJ2-7, with 9 nucleotides matching TRBD2. V shed 1 base, J shed 4 bases, and the junction held 6 bases outside the gene matches. CDR1 and CDR2 (germline): SGHKS, YYEKEE (reference sequence). The CDR3 is made up of 15 amino acids. The CDR3 nucleotides are TGTGCCAGCAGCTTGAGGACGACTAGCGGATACGAGCAGTACTTC. Protein product: CASSLRTTSGYEQYF.

V and J are TRBV7-2 and TRBJ2-3, with TRBD2 identical over 9 bases. This CDR3 spans 16 amino acids. The J segment lost 6 bases and the V segment lost 2 bases, leaving 9 bases of the junction unmatched. In germline, CDR1 is SGHTA, CDR2 FQGNSA. The CDR3 coding sequence is TGTGCCAGCAGCTTAAGTGCTGAGACTAGCGGCGATACGCAGTATTTT. Amino acid sequence: CASSLSAETSGDTQYF. Based on the CDR3 plus reference TRBV7-2 and TRBJ2-3, the full variable domain is GAGVSQSPSNKVTEKGKDVELRCDPISGHTALYWYRQSLGQGLEFLIYFQGNSAPDKSGLPSDRFSAERTGGSVSTLTIQRTQQEDSAVYLCASSLSAETSGDTQYFGPGTRLTVL.

The rearrangement uses TRBV6-6 and TRBJ1-1; 7 bases fit TRBD1. Trimming removed 2 bases from V and 1 base from J; junction bases left unmatched: 4. The CDR3 is made up of 15 amino acids. Germline values: CDR1 MNHNY, CDR2 SVGAGI (reference sequence). The CDR3 is CASSYGNRGNTEAFF. The CDR3 region has the DNA TGTGCCAGCAGTTACGGGAACAGGGGGAACACTGAAGCTTTCTTT.

The V call is TRBV19, the J call TRBJ1-1, with D maybe TRBD1 (5 bases). The ends were cut back, 1 base at V and 1 base at J, with 7 bases in the middle. CDR3 length equals 14 residues. Looked up from germline, CDR1 is LNHDA and CDR2 is SQIVND (reference sequence). In nucleotides, the CDR3 is TGTGCCAGTAGTATAGGGGGGGGGAACACTGAAGCTTTCTTT. It yields the protein CASSIGGGNTEAFF.